The TCR beta chain described here comes from a study of PD-L1 blockade in urothelial cancer. Background on the study: Researchers found blood samples held a median of approximately 150,000 T cells.

Profiling relied on immunoSEQ multiplex PCR, and the TCRdb table lists in-frame clones only, not all of them. The sample holds 15,000 to 20,000 clones, about 85% seen once. V lost 7 bases, J lost 6 bases, and 16 bases lay in between. This CDR3 spans 15 amino acids. The germline V gene encodes CDR1 SNHLY and CDR2 FYNNEI. Sample time point: peripheral blood 6 weeks after treatment start. This receptor was identified in a man aged 45-65 years with urothelial cancer. Specimen: PBMCs, collected around atezolizumab (anti-PD-L1) treatment. J is TRBJ1-6 and V is TRBV2, with a weak D call TRBD1 (5 bases). CDR3 sequence (DNA): TGTGCCAGCAATGAGGCCCGGGGGGGTAATTCACCCCTCCACTTT. It codes for CASNEARGGNSPLHF.